The 15 T cell receptor beta chains given below trace back to one sample, sequenced in a study of T-cell memory formation after mild COVID-19. TCRdb reprocessed the 5' RACE reads with MiXCR, giving one entry per CDR3 protein. The sample records hundreds of thousands of distinct CDR3 sequences, about a fifth being singletons. Sequenced: PBMCs or a T cell subset sorted from them (not recorded which). The receptors come from an adult woman who had mild COVID-19 (a few samples of this study predate the infection). Cell type and time point are not known.

This chain joins TRBV3-1 and TRBJ2-3; TRBD2 aligns across 10 bases. The CDR3 is made up of 19 amino acids. The J segment lost 2 bases and the V segment lost 1 base, leaving 12 bases of the junction unmatched. Per germline, CDR1 LGHDT and CDR2 YNNKEL (reference sequence). The DNA of the CDR3 is TGTGCCAGCAGCCAAGTTGCCGCCGGGACTAGCGAGGACACAGATACGCAGTATTTT. It codes for CASSQVAAGTSEDTDTQYF.

This rearrangement joins TRBV12-3 or TRBV12-4 to TRBJ2-3, with D tentatively TRBD1 (6 bases). V lost 5 bases and J 6 bases, leaving 15 bases between the germline ends. The CDR3 totals 14 residues. Here the CDR3 reads CASSLKQGRDTQYF. CDR3 nucleotides: TGTGCCAGCAGTCTCAAACAGGGTAGGGATACGCAGTATTTT.

The chain carries TRBV2 and TRBJ1-3; TRBD1 matches at 8 bases. Germline V gene lookup returns CDR1 SNHLY and CDR2 FYNNEI. The CDR3 is 15 residues long. Trimming removed 6 bases from V and 3 bases from J; junction bases left unmatched: 7. In DNA, the CDR3 is TGTGCCAGCAGAACCCAGGGGGCAAGTGGAAACACCATATATTTT. Protein: CASRTQGASGNTIYF.

V is TRBV19 and J is TRBJ1-5; 8 positions agree with TRBD1. The trim removed 5 bases at V and 3 bases at J, leaving 9 bases unmatched. This CDR3 contains 16 residues. Germline V CDR1 and CDR2: LNHDA, SQIVND (reference sequence). CDR3 region: CASSETGDGVNQPQHF. The CDR3 coding sequence is TGTGCCAGTAGTGAGACAGGGGACGGGGTCAATCAGCCCCAGCATTTT.

The rearrangement joins TRBV7-9 to TRBJ2-3, with 13 nucleotides matching TRBD2. The J segment lost 3 bases and the V segment lost 4 bases, leaving 4 bases of the junction unmatched. The CDR3 is 16 amino acids. Germline V lookup: CDR1 SEHNR, CDR2 FQNEAQ (reference sequence). The DNA of the CDR3 is TGTGCCAGCAGCTCCCGGACTAGCGGGAGTACAGATACGCAGTATTTT. This sequence encodes CASSSRTSGSTDTQYF.

The CDR3 nucleotides read TGTGCCAGCAGCCTCTCCGGACTAGCGGGGATTGAGCAGTTCTTC. This translates into CASSLSGLAGIEQFF. The chain employs TRBV27 and TRBJ2-1; 12 bases line up with TRBD2. V dropped 6 bases and J dropped 9; count of bases not matched to a gene: 9. The length of the CDR3 is 15 residues. CDR1 MNHEY and CDR2 SMNVEV come from the germline V gene (reference sequence).

The genes are TRBV6-5 and TRBJ1-3; 7 bases are shared with TRBD1. Germline V gene sequence: CDR1 MNHEY, CDR2 SVGAGI. The junction had 2 bases not matched to a gene; V was cut back by 6 bases and J by 0 bases. CDR3 size: 14 residues. The CDR3 loop is CASRSGGSGNTIYF. The CDR3 DNA is TGTGCCAGCAGATCAGGGGGCTCTGGAAACACCATATATTTT.

V and J are TRBV29-1 and TRBJ2-3, with 7 bases that match TRBD1. The CDR3 runs 15 residues. The germline CDR1 and CDR2 sequences are SQVTM and ANQGSEA. The V and J ends lost 7 bases and 2 bases, in that order; junction bases with no gene match: 12. CDR3 DNA: TGCAGCGATTCCTCGGACAGGACGAACACAGATACGCAGTATTTT. Translation gives CSDSSDRTNTDTQYF.

This clonotype was observed a handful of times. J is TRBJ2-3 and V is TRBV7-6; 7 positions agree with TRBD1. The germline V gene encodes CDR1 SGHVS and CDR2 FNYEAQ. CDR3 length: 18 residues. V trimming: 2 bases; J trimming: 4 bases; junction bases outside the gene matches: 15. The CDR3 DNA reads TGTGCCAGCAGCTTATTGGTACAGGGGCCCCCGTCGGCAGATACGCAGTATTTT. Translating gives CASSLLVQGPPSADTQYF.

This clonotype turned up a few times. J is TRBJ2-7 and V is TRBV14, with 9 nucleotides matching TRBD1. Per the germline V gene, CDR1 is SGHDN and CDR2 is FVKESK. Trimming cost V 4 bases and J 3 bases; bases outside gene matches: 7. This CDR3 has 15 amino acids. The CDR3 is CASSPRDRVIYEQYF. Written as DNA, the CDR3 is TGTGCCAGCAGCCCCCGGGACAGGGTAATCTACGAGCAGTACTTC.

The chain has TRBV24-1 and TRBJ2-7, with D possibly being TRBD1 (6 bases). There are 15 residues in the CDR3. Germline-derived CDR1 and CDR2 are KGHDR and SFDVKD. V lost 5 bases, J lost 3 bases, and 16 bases lay in between. Written as DNA, the CDR3 is TGTGCCACCAGTGCCCGAGCACAGGGCCGCTACGAGCAGTACTTC. Translating it yields CATSARAQGRYEQYF.

The sample holds one count of this clonotype. The V gene is TRBV11-2, the J gene TRBJ2-7, with 7 bases matching TRBD2. CDR3 length: 15 residues. In germline, CDR1 is SGHAT, CDR2 FQNNGV. With 2 bases clipped from V and 3 bases from J, the junction kept 7 bases outside the gene matches. CDR3 nucleotide sequence: TGTGCCAGCAGCTTACTTGGGGAGGGTAACTACGAGCAGTACTTC. It codes for CASSLLGEGNYEQYF.

The gene calls are TRBV10-3 and TRBJ1-1, with D possibly matching TRBD1 (6 bases). The CDR3 consists of 14 residues. Trimming pared 11 bases from V and 5 bases from J, leaving 21 bases between. The germline V gene has CDR1 ENHRY and CDR2 SYGVKD. CDR3 loop: CAAREQGRETEAFF. The CDR3 bases are TGTGCCGCCCGAGAACAGGGTCGGGAGACTGAAGCTTTCTTT.

The rearrangement uses TRBV30 and TRBJ1-5; D is unclear. Between the trimmed V and J ends, which lost 5 bases and 1 base, there was a span of 9 bases. This CDR3 region has 13 residues. The germline V gene has CDR1 GTSNPN and CDR2 SVGIG (reference sequence). The CDR3, as DNA: TGTGCCTGGCGAGGGTCCAGCAATCAGCCCCAGCATTTT. This codes for CAWRGSSNQPQHF. The full variable domain, in which reference TRBV30 and TRBJ1-5 provide the parts outside the CDR3, is SQTIHQWPATLVQPVGSPLSLECTVEGTSNPNLYWYRQAAGRGLQLLFYSVGIGQISSEVPQNLSASRPQDRQFILSSKKLLLSDSGFYLCAWRGSSNQPQHFGDGTRLSIL.

V is TRBV18 and J is TRBJ2-1, with D uncertain. The V end was cut by 0 bases, the J end by 7 bases, with 10 bases between. The germline gives CDR1 KGHSH, CDR2 LQKENI. The CDR3 is 14 amino acids. The CDR3 region is CASSPPHTPNEQFF. CDR3 DNA: TGTGCCAGCTCACCACCTCATACGCCGAATGAGCAGTTCTTC.